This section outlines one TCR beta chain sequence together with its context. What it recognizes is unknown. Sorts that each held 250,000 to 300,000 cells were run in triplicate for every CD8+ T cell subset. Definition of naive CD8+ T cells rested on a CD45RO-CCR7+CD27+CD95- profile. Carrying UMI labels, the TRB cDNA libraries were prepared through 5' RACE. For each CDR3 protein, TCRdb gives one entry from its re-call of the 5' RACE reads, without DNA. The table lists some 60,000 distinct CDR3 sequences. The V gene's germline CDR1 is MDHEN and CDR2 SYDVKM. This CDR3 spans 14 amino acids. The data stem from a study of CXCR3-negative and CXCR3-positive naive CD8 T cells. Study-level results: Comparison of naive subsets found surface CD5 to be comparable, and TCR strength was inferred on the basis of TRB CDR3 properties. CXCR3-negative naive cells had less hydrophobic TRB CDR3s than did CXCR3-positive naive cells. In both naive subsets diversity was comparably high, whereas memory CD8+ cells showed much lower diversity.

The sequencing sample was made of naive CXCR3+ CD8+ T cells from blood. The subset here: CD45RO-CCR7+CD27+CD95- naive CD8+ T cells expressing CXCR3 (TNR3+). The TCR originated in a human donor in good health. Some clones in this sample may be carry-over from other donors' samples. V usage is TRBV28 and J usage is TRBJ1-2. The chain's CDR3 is CASSRVGGDYGYTF.